The 19 T cell receptor beta chains in this list originate from one sample, sequenced in a study of control samples from healthy donors and cancer patients. The assay was immunoSEQ multiplex PCR, and TCRdb's table has in-frame clones only and misses some. The sample lists about 180,000 clones; just over 90% were seen once. Sequencing was carried out using blood. All receptors derive from a man under 40 in good health.

Here the CDR3 DNA reads TGTGCCAGCAGTCAGTTACCGGGACAGGGGTTTGGGCAGCCCCAGCATTTT. Its protein product is CASSQLPGQGFGQPQHF. This chain links TRBV6-6 with TRBJ1-5; 10 positions agree with TRBD1. The V and J ends lost 5 bases and 7 bases, in that order; junction bases with no gene match: 14. The CDR3 is made up of 17 amino acids. The germline CDR1 and CDR2 sequences are MNHNY and SVGAGI (reference sequence).

This chain connects TRBV11-2 to TRBJ2-1, with 12 bases that match TRBD2. The germline gives CDR1 SGHAT, CDR2 FQNNGV. The CDR3 has 18 residues. The V and J ends lost 1 base and 0 bases, in that order; junction bases with no gene match: 4. The CDR3: CASSLGASGRASYNEQFF. CDR3 nucleotides: TGTGCCAGCAGCTTAGGGGCTAGCGGGAGGGCCTCCTACAATGAGCAGTTCTTC.

This clone was observed a single time. This chain joins TRBV9 and TRBJ1-2, with 10 bases fitting TRBD1. Germline V gives CDR1 SGDLS, CDR2 YYNGEE. The CDR3 totals 14 residues. Trimming took 3 bases from V and 6 from J; bases not matched to a gene: 5. CDR3 amino acids: CASSGAGTGDGYTF. The CDR3 bases are TGTGCCAGCAGCGGCGCCGGGACAGGGGATGGCTACACCTTC. The full variable domain, rest sourced from reference TRBV9 and TRBJ1-2, is DSGVTQTPKHLITATGQRVTLRCSPRSGDLSVYWYQQSLDQGLQFLIQYYNGEERAKGNILERFSAQQFPDLHSELNLSSLELGDSALYFCASSGAGTGDGYTFGSGTRLTVV.

The chain links TRBV12-5 to TRBJ1-1, with D uncertain. V lost 4 bases and J lost 5, with 14 bases in between. CDR1 is LGHNT and CDR2 is FRNRAP in the germline V gene. The CDR3 sequence is 14 residues long. CDR3 DNA sequence: TGTGCTAGTGGTTCCCGTGGGCAAGGGACTGAAGCTTTCTTT. Amino acid sequence: CASGSRGQGTEAFF.

The chain recombines TRBV6-1 with TRBJ2-1; no clear D gene. Germline CDR1 and CDR2: MNHNS and SASEGT. The CDR3 is 12 residues long. The V and J ends lost 1 base and 12 bases respectively, with 10 bases between them. In DNA, the CDR3 is TGTGCCAGCAGTGAAGTTAGAAGTGGGCAGTTCTTC. Its protein is CASSEVRSGQFF.

The V call is TRBV7-6, the J call TRBJ2-3, with D hard to call. This CDR3 contains 13 residues. Trimming took off 4 bases at V and 2 bases at J, with 7 bases between the two ends. Germline V gene sequence: CDR1 SGHVS, CDR2 FNYEAQ. CDR3 amino acids: CASSSANTDTQYF. The CDR3 DNA reads as TGTGCCAGCAGCTCAGCAAACACAGATACGCAGTATTTT. The full variable domain, completed using reference TRBV7-6 and TRBJ2-3, is GAGVSQSPRYKVTKRGQDVALRCDPISGHVSLYWYRQALGQGPEFLTYFNYEAQQDKSGLPNDRFSAERPEGSISTLTIQRTEQRDSAMYRCASSSANTDTQYFGPGTRLTVL.

In this sample, this clone turned up a few times. This sequence joins TRBV5-8 and TRBJ1-2; 10 nucleotides match TRBD1. Losses at the gene ends were 3 bases for V and 7 bases for J; bases not matched to a gene: 6. From germline, CDR1 is SGHTS and CDR2 YDEGEE. This CDR3 region has 14 residues. CDR3 DNA: TGTGCCAGCAGCTCGACAGGGGGCTTCAGTGGCTACACCTTC. This gives the protein CASSSTGGFSGYTF. Based on the CDR3 plus reference TRBV5-8 and TRBJ1-2, the full variable domain is EAGVTQSPTHLIKTRGQQATLRCSPISGHTSVYWYQQALGLGLQFLLWYDEGEERNRGNFPPRFSGRQFPNYSSELNVNALELEDSALYLCASSSTGGFSGYTFGSGTRLTVV.

The chain is built from TRBV2 and TRBJ2-4; 9 bases map to TRBD2. The CDR3 is 18 amino acids. Germline V lookup: CDR1 SNHLY, CDR2 FYNNEI. V was pared by 2 bases and J by 0 bases, with 8 bases of the junction left unmatched. The CDR3, as DNA: TGTGCCAGCAGTGAATTCCCTAGCGGGACGCCAGCCAAAAACATTCAGTACTTC. Protein: CASSEFPSGTPAKNIQYF.

CDR3 coding DNA: TGTGCCTGGAGTTTCGGGACTAGCGGGACCCTAGATACGCAGTATTTT. Translating gives CAWSFGTSGTLDTQYF. The V gene is TRBV30, the J gene TRBJ2-3, with 13 bases matching TRBD2. In germline, CDR1 is GTSNPN, CDR2 SVGIG (reference sequence). Trimming removed 2 bases from V and 5 bases from J; junction bases left unmatched: 7. This CDR3 is 16 amino acids long.

The chain carries TRBV28 and TRBJ2-6; D perhaps matches TRBD2 (6 bases). Germline V gene sequence: CDR1 MDHEN, CDR2 SYDVKM. CDR3 length: 16 residues. The V gene lost 4 bases and the J gene lost 3 bases, with 13 bases spanning the gap. The CDR3 sequence is CASSSRLVFGANVLTF. The CDR3 region has the DNA TGTGCCAGCAGTTCCCGACTAGTATTTGGGGCCAACGTCCTGACTTTC.

The chain joins TRBV7-9 to TRBJ1-2; maybe TRBD1 (5 bases). CDR1 and CDR2 from the germline V gene are SEHNR and FQNEAQ (reference sequence). The CDR3 covers 15 residues. The V end lost 1 base, the J end lost 5 bases, and 14 bases lay between the germline ends. The CDR3 DNA is TGTGCCAGCAGCTTAGATGGGGCCGAGGGGTATGGCTACACCTTC. Translated: CASSLDGAEGYGYTF.

The chain recombines TRBV28 with TRBJ2-1; 11 bases are shared with TRBD2. CDR1 is MDHEN and CDR2 is SYDVKM in the germline V gene. CDR3 length: 15 amino acids. Germline trimming cut 6 bases from V and 8 bases from J; bases unmatched to any gene: 9. The CDR3 region has the DNA TGTGCCAGCAGCCCGGTAGCGGGAGGGTGGGATGAGCAGTTCTTC. It yields the protein CASSPVAGGWDEQFF.

This clone was detected once. This chain joins TRBV6-1 and TRBJ1-1; D is ambiguous. Germline values: CDR1 MNHNS, CDR2 SASEGT. V was shortened by 3 bases and J by 2 bases, with 19 bases between the two germline ends. The CDR3 has 17 amino acids. The CDR3 region has the DNA TGTGCCAGCAGTGAGGGCAGGCGACTCACCTTCAACACTGAAGCTTTCTTT. This codes for CASSEGRRLTFNTEAFF.

This clone was seen just once. The chain uses TRBV6-1 and TRBJ1-2, with 7 bases identical to TRBD1. CDR3 size: 16 residues. The germline V gene encodes CDR1 MNHNS and CDR2 SASEGT. Trimming at V came to 4 bases and at J to 0 bases, leaving 8 bases not matched to a gene. CDR3 sequence: CASSVLGDRANYGYTF. The CDR3, as DNA: TGTGCCAGCAGTGTGTTAGGGGACAGAGCTAACTATGGCTACACCTTC.

In its sample, this clone was seen once. The V and J genes are TRBV27 and TRBJ2-1; D remains unclear. The CDR3 has 15 amino acids. V lost 1 base and J 1 base, leaving 8 bases between the germline ends. Germline V gives CDR1 MNHEY, CDR2 SMNVEV (reference sequence). This chain's CDR3 is CASSLFSRSYNEQFF. In DNA, the CDR3 is TGTGCCAGCAGTTTATTTTCTAGGTCCTACAATGAGCAGTTCTTC.

The chain joins TRBV7-8 to TRBJ2-1, with D uncertain. V was cut by 1 base and J by 8 bases, with 6 bases left in between. CDR1 and CDR2 from the germline V gene are SGHVS and FQNEAQ. The CDR3 totals 12 residues. The CDR3 sequence: CASSLVFDEQFF. The CDR3, as DNA: TGTGCCAGCAGCTTAGTGTTCGATGAGCAGTTCTTC. The full variable domain, its missing parts supplied by reference TRBV7-8 and TRBJ2-1, is GAGVSQSPRYKVAKRGQDVALRCDPISGHVSLFWYQQALGQGPEFLTYFQNEAQLDKSGLPSDRFFAERPEGSVSTLKIQRTQQEDSAVYLCASSLVFDEQFFGPGTRLTVL.

With respect to this clone: Other DNA sequences in the same sample also yield this CDR3. The chain uses TRBV5-1 and TRBJ1-5, with D unresolved. This CDR3 comprises 14 residues. CDR1 is SGHRS, CDR2 YFSETQ, per germline. V lost 0 bases and J lost 2, with 6 bases in between. The CDR3 DNA sequence: TGCGCCAGCAGCTTGGACGGCGGCAATCAGCCCCAGCATTTT. Translation: CASSLDGGNQPQHF.

This clone was seen only once. This chain links TRBV28 with TRBJ1-6; TRBD1 matches at 8 bases. Germline lookup yields CDR1 MDHEN and CDR2 SYDVKM. The CDR3 consists of 15 residues. The trim removed 7 bases at V and 7 bases at J, leaving 9 bases unmatched. CDR3 loop: CASTSGGAGNSPLHF. Written as DNA, the CDR3 is TGTGCCAGCACCTCAGGGGGCGCGGGGAATTCACCCCTCCACTTT.

The gene calls are TRBV5-4 and TRBJ1-1; 7 bases are a match to TRBD1. Germline assignment: CDR1 SGHNT and CDR2 YYREEE (reference sequence). Unmatched junction bases numbered 5, after V lost 3 bases and J lost 0 bases. The CDR3 covers 15 residues. As DNA, the CDR3 is TGTGCCAGCAGCTCGGAACAGGGGCTGAACACTGAAGCTTTCTTT. Protein: CASSSEQGLNTEAFF.